Listed here are 5 T cell receptor beta chains from one sample, sequenced in a study of blood T cells in healthy people across ages. A sample-barcoded 5' primer and a J-beta primer mix were used in a second PCR of about 7 to 11 cycles. One entry per CDR3 protein results from TCRdb running MiXCR on the 5' RACE reads. The sample contains 1.5 million to 2 million distinct CDR3 sequences, 30% to 40% of which appear only once. Source material: blood. The receptors were gathered from a human donor in good health.

This chain uses TRBV3-1 with TRBJ2-5, with 7 bases lining up with TRBD1. The CDR3 loop spans 16 amino acids. V lost 3 bases and J lost 2; bases outside the gene matches: 9. Germline CDR1 LGHDT, CDR2 YNNKEL (reference sequence). The CDR3 region is CASSHNALTGQETQYF. CDR3 nucleotides: TGTGCCAGCAGCCACAACGCGCTGACAGGGCAAGAGACCCAGTACTTC.

The rearrangement joins TRBV7-3 to TRBJ2-7, with D tentatively TRBD1 (5 bases). Trimming cost V 4 bases and J 5 bases, with 21 bases left between them. The CDR3 runs 16 residues. The germline V gene has CDR1 SGHTA and CDR2 FQGTGA. CDR3 in DNA: TGTGCCAGCAGCTCCGAGCCCGGTAACTTCAGGGACGAGCAGTACTTC. Amino acid sequence: CASSSEPGNFRDEQYF.

The chain combines TRBV12-3 or TRBV12-4 with TRBJ1-1; no clear D gene. Trimming shortened V by 7 bases and J by 3 bases, and 12 bases separated the two germline ends. This CDR3 has 13 amino acids. The chain's CDR3 is CASTNYRDTEAFF. The DNA of the CDR3 is TGTGCCAGCACCAATTACCGGGACACTGAAGCTTTCTTT.

The chain uses TRBV12-3 or TRBV12-4 and TRBJ1-4; tentatively, D is TRBD1 (6 bases). Trimming removed 8 bases at V and 10 bases at J, with 8 bases between. This CDR3 is 10 amino acids long. The DNA for the CDR3 is TGTGCCAGCGGGGGCGGAAAACTGTTTTTT. Translating it yields CASGGGKLFF.

The chain carries TRBV18 and TRBJ1-5; 11 nucleotides agree with TRBD1. CDR3 length: 17 amino acids. After removal of 2 bases from V and 9 bases from J, the junction contained 12 bases not matched to a gene. Germline V gives CDR1 KGHSH, CDR2 LQKENI. Here the CDR3 DNA reads TGTGCCAGCTCACCATCGGGACAGGGGGTCACTAGTAGGCCCCAGCATTTT. It codes for CASSPSGQGVTSRPQHF.